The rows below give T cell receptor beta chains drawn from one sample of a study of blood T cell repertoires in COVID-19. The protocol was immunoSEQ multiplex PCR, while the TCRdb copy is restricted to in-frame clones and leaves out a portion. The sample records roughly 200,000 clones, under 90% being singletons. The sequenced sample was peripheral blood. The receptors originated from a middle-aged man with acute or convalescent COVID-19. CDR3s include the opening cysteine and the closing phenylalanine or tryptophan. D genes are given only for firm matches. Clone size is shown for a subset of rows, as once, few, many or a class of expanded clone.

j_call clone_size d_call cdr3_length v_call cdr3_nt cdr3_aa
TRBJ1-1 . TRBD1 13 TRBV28 TGTGCCAGCAGTCCCCCAGGGGGTTCTGAAGCTTTCTTT CASSPPGGSEAFF
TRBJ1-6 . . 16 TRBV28 TGTGCCAGCAGTTTTCCCCTGGGGGGGCGGAATTCACCCCTCCACTTT CASSFPLGGRNSPLHF
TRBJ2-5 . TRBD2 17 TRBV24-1 TGTGCCACCAGTGACTGGGGCGGGGGGGAATACGGAGAGACCCAGTACTTC CATSDWGGGEYGETQYF
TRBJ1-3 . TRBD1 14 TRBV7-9 TGTGCCAGCAGCGAACAGGGGCGAGGAAACACCATATATTTT CASSEQGRGNTIYF
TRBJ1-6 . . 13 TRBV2 TGTGCCAGCACCGGGACTCATAATTCACCCCTCCACTTT CASTGTHNSPLHF
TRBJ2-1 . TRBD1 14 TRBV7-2 TGTGCCAGCAGCTGGGGACAGGGGGGAAATGAGCAGTTCTTC CASSWGQGGNEQFF
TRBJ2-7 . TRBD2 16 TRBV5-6 TGTGCCAGCACCCCCGCAGGGCGGGGGGGCATCTACGAGCAGTACTTC CASTPAGRGGIYEQYF
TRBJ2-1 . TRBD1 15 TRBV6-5 TGTGCCAGCAGCAGAGGAGACAGGGTTTACAATGAGCAGTTCTTC CASSRGDRVYNEQFF
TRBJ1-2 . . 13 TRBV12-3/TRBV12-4 TGTGCCAGCAGTACACAGCAAATCTATGGCTACACCTTC CASSTQQIYGYTF
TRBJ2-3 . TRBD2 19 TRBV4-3 TGCGCCAGCAGCCAAGATAGGCCTAGCGGGGGTGCTAGCACAGATACGCAGTATTTT CASSQDRPSGGASTDTQYF
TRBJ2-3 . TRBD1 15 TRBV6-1 TGTGCCAGCAGTGACCGGGACAGGGCGATCAATACGCAGTATTTT CASSDRDRAINTQYF
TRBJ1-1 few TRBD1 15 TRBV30 TGTGCCTGGACTGAATCCGGGACAGAGAACACTGAAGCTTTCTTT CAWTESGTENTEAFF